This T cell receptor beta chain was sequenced during a study of shared clonotypes between healthy human individuals. Study-level background: Donors, aged 18 to 49, were a couple of women and three men.

Findings and caveats of the study: The donor pool, a small one, limited the genetic and exposure-history diversity represented.

This clone was detected once. Its antigen remains unidentified. Per the germline V gene, CDR1 is SGHTS and CDR2 is YDEGEE. CDR3 length: 11 amino acids. The V end was cut by 2 bases, the J end by 5 bases, with 5 bases between. The table came from immunoSEQ multiplex PCR; TCRdb's copy has only in-frame clones and leaves some out. Among about 2.3 million clones listed, around 90% were seen once. Sequenced input: naive CD4+ T cells from PBMCs. The subset: CD45RA+ positively selected. This TCR was sampled from a man aged 18 to 30 in good health. Some clones in this sample may be carry-over from other donors' samples. The chain combines TRBV5-8 with TRBJ2-7; D remains ambiguous. CDR3 protein: CASSLGDEQYF. The CDR3 DNA reads TGTGCCAGCAGCTTAGGAGACGAGCAGTACTTC.